One and the same sample provided the 23 T cell receptor beta chains below, sequenced in a study of blood T cell repertoires in COVID-19. Libraries were prepared by immunoSEQ multiplex PCR; TCRdb keeps only in-frame clonotypes and omits some of them. The top ten hold about a tenth of the sample, which has some 290,000 clones, roughly 90% seen once. The sequencing sample was made of PBMCs or T cells enriched from blood (not recorded which). All receptors derive from a woman younger than 45 who had recovered from COVID-19.

The chain uses TRBV4-3 and TRBJ2-1, with 14 bases identical to TRBD2. The V segment lost 1 base and the J segment 2 bases; nucleotides outside the gene matches: 10. CDR1 and CDR2 from the germline V gene are LGHNA and YSLEER. The CDR3 length is 20 residues. CDR3 sequence reads: CASSQVPGTSGSGPYNEQFF. The CDR3 DNA reads as TGCGCCAGCAGCCAAGTCCCCGGGACTAGCGGGAGTGGCCCCTACAATGAGCAGTTCTTC.

The rearrangement joins TRBV5-1 to TRBJ2-4; maybe TRBD1 (5 bases). CDR3 size: 14 residues. With 5 bases removed from V and 5 bases from J, the gap between germline ends came to 14 bases. Germline CDR1 and CDR2: SGHRS and YFSETQ. This chain's CDR3 is CASSSDSTQNIQYF. The CDR3 bases are TGCGCCAGCAGTTCTGACAGCACACAAAACATTCAGTACTTC.

J is TRBJ2-2 and V is TRBV4-1; tentatively, D is TRBD2 (5 bases). There are 14 residues in the CDR3. Trimming removed 1 base from V and 7 bases from J, with 10 bases in between. CDR1 and CDR2 from the germline V gene are MGHRA and YSYEKL. The CDR3 sequence is CASSQAGNVGELFF. In nucleotides, the CDR3 is TGCGCCAGCAGCCAAGCGGGGAACGTCGGGGAGCTGTTTTTT.

The gene calls are TRBV6-5 and TRBJ1-1; D not resolved. The CDR3 runs to 13 residues. CDR1 and CDR2 (germline): MNHEY, SVGAGI. Trimming stripped 6 bases from V and 1 base from J, with 9 bases between. The CDR3 reads CASSVNPNTEAFF. The CDR3, as DNA: TGTGCCAGCAGCGTTAATCCGAACACTGAAGCTTTCTTT.

The rearrangement links TRBV15 to TRBJ2-5, with D possibly being TRBD1 (6 bases). The V end lost 0 bases, the J end lost 4 bases, and 12 bases lay between the germline ends. This CDR3 contains 15 residues. Germline-derived CDR1 and CDR2 are LNHNV and YYDKDF (reference sequence). Here the CDR3 DNA reads TGTGCCACCAGCAGAGAAACAGGGAGTACAGAGACCCAGTACTTC. It specifies CATSRETGSTETQYF.

J is TRBJ2-3 and V is TRBV5-1; TRBD2 aligns across 8 bases. The V segment lost 2 bases and the J segment 2 bases; nucleotides outside the gene matches: 10. CDR1 is SGHRS and CDR2 is YFSETQ in the germline V gene. This CDR3 has 17 residues. The CDR3 reads CASSFLGAGAPTDTQYF. In DNA form, the CDR3 reads TGCGCCAGCAGCTTCCTTGGAGCGGGAGCTCCCACAGATACGCAGTATTTT.

This chain links TRBV7-9 with TRBJ1-5; 9 bases match TRBD1. Germline lookup yields CDR1 SEHNR and CDR2 FQNEAQ (reference sequence). This CDR3 is built from 14 residues. V was clipped by 4 bases and J by 8 bases; unmatched bases: 6. The CDR3 DNA sequence: TGTGCCAGCAGCTCCGGACAGGGGACCGAGCCCCAGCATTTT. Its translation is CASSSGQGTEPQHF.

The CDR3 nucleotides are TGTGCCAGCAGCTTCTACACTGAAGCTTTCTTT. It codes for CASSFYTEAFF. The chain combines TRBV7-2 with TRBJ1-1; no clear D gene. This CDR3 region has 11 residues. The germline gives CDR1 SGHTA, CDR2 FQGNSA. V lost 3 bases and J lost 3, with 2 bases in between.

The V and J genes are TRBV9 and TRBJ2-6; 11 positions match TRBD1. In germline, CDR1 is SGDLS, CDR2 YYNGEE. The CDR3 has 19 residues. The V and J ends lost 3 bases and 3 bases, in that order; junction bases with no gene match: 11. CDR3 sequence: CASSERPGQGDFGANVLTF. CDR3 in DNA: TGTGCCAGCAGCGAGAGACCGGGACAGGGGGATTTTGGGGCCAACGTCCTGACTTTC.

The chain combines TRBV25-1 with TRBJ2-7, with 10 nucleotides matching TRBD2. Looked up from germline, CDR1 is MGHDK and CDR2 is SYGVNS. The CDR3 is made up of 16 amino acids. V was clipped by 2 bases and J by 3 bases; unmatched bases: 7. CDR3 DNA sequence: TGTGCCAGCAGTGAACTGGGGCTAGCGGGAGACTACGAGCAGTACTTC. It codes for CASSELGLAGDYEQYF.

The chain carries TRBV11-3 and TRBJ2-3; TRBD2 might be the D (6 bases). Trimming removed 5 bases from V and 5 bases from J, with 17 bases in between. The germline CDR1 and CDR2 sequences are SGHNT and YENEEA. The CDR3 covers 15 residues. CDR3: CASSPGTSREDTQYF. CDR3 in DNA: TGTGCCAGCAGCCCTGGGACTTCTCGGGAAGATACGCAGTATTTT.

The chain joins TRBV10-2 to TRBJ1-4, with no clear D. The CDR3 contains 15 residues. The germline V gene encodes CDR1 WSHSY and CDR2 SAAADI. Deletions cut 6 bases from V and 0 bases from J, with 11 bases between. This CDR3 reads CASSARRATNEKLFF. CDR3 DNA sequence: TGCGCCAGCAGCGCCCGACGGGCAACTAATGAAAAACTGTTTTTT.

The chain carries TRBV23-1 and TRBJ2-7, with 7 positions matching TRBD2. TRBV23-1 is an ORF, and what it does is uncertain. J was trimmed by 11 bases and V by 5 bases; bases with no gene match: 3. CDR3 length: 10 residues. CDR3 bases: TGCGCCAGCAGTGCGGGGAGGGAGTACTTC. Translating it yields CASSAGREYF.

The V gene is TRBV7-2, the J gene TRBJ2-1; D unresolved. The CDR3 sequence is 17 residues long. Trimming pared 5 bases from V and 6 bases from J, leaving 23 bases between. The germline CDR1 and CDR2 sequences are SGHTA and FQGNSA. For the CDR3, the DNA is TGTGCCAGCAGCCTCCGCCCCGCTTCTATCCCCCTCAATGAGCAGTTCTTC. Its protein product is CASSLRPASIPLNEQFF.

Of note for this clone: Distinct nucleotide sequences in the sample also encode this CDR3. The chain employs TRBV18 and TRBJ1-2, with TRBD1 matching 7 bases. CDR3 size: 14 residues. The J segment lost 2 bases and the V segment lost 6 bases, leaving 6 bases of the junction unmatched. The germline CDR1 and CDR2 sequences are KGHSH and LQKENI. CDR3 sequence: CASSPGTDNYGYTF. CDR3 DNA: TGTGCCAGCTCCCCCGGGACAGACAACTATGGCTACACCTTC.

The chain has TRBV7-2 and TRBJ2-1, with no clear D. Trimming stripped 8 bases from V and 6 bases from J, with 8 bases between. Per the germline V gene, CDR1 is SGHTA and CDR2 is FQGNSA. The CDR3 extends over 11 amino acids. Here the CDR3 DNA reads TGTGCCAGCCGCTCTAGCAATGAGCAGTTCTTC. Amino acids: CASRSSNEQFF. The complete variable domain, with remaining parts taken from reference TRBV7-2 and TRBJ2-1, reads GAGVSQSPSNKVTEKGKDVELRCDPISGHTALYWYRQSLGQGLEFLIYFQGNSAPDKSGLPSDRFSAERTGGSVSTLTIQRTQQEDSAVYLCASRSSNEQFFGPGTRLTVL.

The V call is TRBV15, the J call TRBJ2-3, with TRBD2 identical over 10 bases. CDR3 size: 16 residues. Per the germline V gene, CDR1 is LNHNV and CDR2 is YYDKDF (reference sequence). Losses at the gene ends were 6 bases for V and 2 bases for J; bases not matched to a gene: 8. The CDR3 coding sequence is TGTGCCACCAGGGCTAGCGGGAGTTTCCCCACAGATACGCAGTATTTT. This translates into CATRASGSFPTDTQYF.

The chain couples TRBV11-3 to TRBJ2-7; 10 bases are shared with TRBD2. The V and J ends lost 4 bases and 12 bases, in that order; junction bases with no gene match: 9. The CDR3 runs 13 residues. In germline, CDR1 is SGHNT, CDR2 YENEEA. The chain's CDR3 is CASSSDLAGALYF. CDR3 sequence (DNA): TGTGCCAGCAGCTCAGACCTAGCGGGAGCTCTGTACTTC.

This rearrangement joins TRBV19 to TRBJ2-1; 7 bases match TRBD2. Germline trimming cut 1 base from V and 5 bases from J; bases unmatched to any gene: 5. There are 15 residues in the CDR3. Looked up from germline, CDR1 is LNHDA and CDR2 is SQIVND (reference sequence). The CDR3 DNA is TGTGCCAGTAGTATAGGGGTAGCGGGCAACAATGAGCAGTTCTTC. This gives the protein CASSIGVAGNNEQFF.

The chain has TRBV3-1 (or the pseudogene TRBV3-2) and TRBJ2-1; TRBD2 aligns across 8 bases. CDR3 length: 18 residues. Germline loops: CDR1 LGHDT, CDR2 YNNKEL (reference sequence). Trimming took 0 bases from V and 5 from J; bases not matched to a gene: 12. The CDR3 sequence: CASSQDTRFSGTNNEQFF. The CDR3 nucleotides read TGTGCCAGCAGCCAAGATACGAGGTTTAGCGGGACCAACAATGAGCAGTTCTTC.

The gene calls are TRBV28 and TRBJ1-1; the D is unclear. V was shortened by 3 bases and J by 7 bases, with 6 bases between the two germline ends. The CDR3 consists of 11 residues. Germline CDR1 and CDR2: MDHEN and SYDVKM. CDR3 region: CASSLRREAFF. The CDR3 nucleotides read TGTGCCAGCAGTTTGAGGCGTGAAGCTTTCTTT. The complete variable domain, with remaining parts taken from reference TRBV28 and TRBJ1-1, reads DVKVTQSSRYLVKRTGEKVFLECVQDMDHENMFWYRQDPGLGLRLIYFSYDVKMKEKGDIPEGYSVSREKKERFSLILESASTNQTSMYLCASSLRREAFFGQGTRLTVV.

The chain recombines TRBV29-1 with TRBJ2-1; D is unresolved. This CDR3 spans 13 amino acids. V shed 1 base and J shed 1 base, with 5 bases lying between them. Per germline, CDR1 SQVTM and CDR2 ANQGSEA. CDR3 loop: CSVEGQSYNEQFF. The DNA for the CDR3 is TGCAGCGTTGAAGGGCAATCCTACAATGAGCAGTTCTTC.

V is TRBV6-4 and J is TRBJ2-3; the D is unclear. Trimming stripped 5 bases from V and 0 bases from J, with 15 bases between. The length of the CDR3 is 16 residues. In germline, CDR1 is MRHNA, CDR2 SNTAGT. The CDR3 DNA follows: TGTGCCAGCAGTACTAACTATCTTGGAAGCACAGATACGCAGTATTTT. This encodes CASSTNYLGSTDTQYF.